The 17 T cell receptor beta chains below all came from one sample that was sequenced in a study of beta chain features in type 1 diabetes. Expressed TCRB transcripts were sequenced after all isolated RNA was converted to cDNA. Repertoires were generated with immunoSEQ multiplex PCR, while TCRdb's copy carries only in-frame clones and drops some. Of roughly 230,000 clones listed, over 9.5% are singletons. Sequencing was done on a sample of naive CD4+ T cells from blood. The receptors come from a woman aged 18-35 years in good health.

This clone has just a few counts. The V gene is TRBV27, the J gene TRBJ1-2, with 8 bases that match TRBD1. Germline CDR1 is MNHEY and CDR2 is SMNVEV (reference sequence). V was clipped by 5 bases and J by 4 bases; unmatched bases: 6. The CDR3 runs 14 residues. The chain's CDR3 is CASSVGQGGYGYTF. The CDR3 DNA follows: TGTGCCAGCAGTGTAGGACAGGGAGGCTATGGCTACACCTTC.

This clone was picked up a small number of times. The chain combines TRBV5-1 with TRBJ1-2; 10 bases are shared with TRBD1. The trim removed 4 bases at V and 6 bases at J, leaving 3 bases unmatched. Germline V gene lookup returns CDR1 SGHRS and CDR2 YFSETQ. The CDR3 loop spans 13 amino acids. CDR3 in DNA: TGCGCCAGCAGCATGGGACAGGGGAATGGCTACACCTTC. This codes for CASSMGQGNGYTF.

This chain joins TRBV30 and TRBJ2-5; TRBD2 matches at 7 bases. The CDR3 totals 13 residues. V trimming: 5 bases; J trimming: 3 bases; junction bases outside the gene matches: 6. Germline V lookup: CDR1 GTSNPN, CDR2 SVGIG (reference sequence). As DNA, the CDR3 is TGTGCCTGGGGTAGCGGGTGGGAAGAGACCCAGTACTTC. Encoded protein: CAWGSGWEETQYF.

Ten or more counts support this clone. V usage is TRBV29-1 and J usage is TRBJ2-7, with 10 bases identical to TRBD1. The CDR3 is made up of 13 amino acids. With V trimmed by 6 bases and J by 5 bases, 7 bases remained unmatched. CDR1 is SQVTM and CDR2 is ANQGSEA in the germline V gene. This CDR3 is CSVGTGVTHEQYF. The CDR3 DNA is TGCAGCGTCGGGACAGGGGTCACCCACGAGCAGTACTTC.

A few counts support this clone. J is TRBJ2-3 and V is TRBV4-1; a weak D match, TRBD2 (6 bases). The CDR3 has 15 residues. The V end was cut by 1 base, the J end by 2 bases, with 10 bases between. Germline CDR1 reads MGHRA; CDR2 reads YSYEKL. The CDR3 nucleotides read TGCGCCAGCAGCCAAGGTCGGGGGTCCACAGATACGCAGTATTTT. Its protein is CASSQGRGSTDTQYF.

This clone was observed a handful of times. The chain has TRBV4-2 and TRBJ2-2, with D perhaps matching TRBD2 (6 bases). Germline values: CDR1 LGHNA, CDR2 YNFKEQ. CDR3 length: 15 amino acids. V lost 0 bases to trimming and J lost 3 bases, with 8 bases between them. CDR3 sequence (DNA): TGTGCCAGCAGCCAAGACCAGCGGGACACCGGGGAGCTGTTTTTT. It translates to CASSQDQRDTGELFF.

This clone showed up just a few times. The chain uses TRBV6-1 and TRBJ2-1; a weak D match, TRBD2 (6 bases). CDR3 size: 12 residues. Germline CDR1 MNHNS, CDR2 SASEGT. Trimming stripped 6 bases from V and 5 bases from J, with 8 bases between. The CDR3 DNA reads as TGTGCCAGCAGGCGGGGTGACAATGAGCAGTTCTTC. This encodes CASRRGDNEQFF.

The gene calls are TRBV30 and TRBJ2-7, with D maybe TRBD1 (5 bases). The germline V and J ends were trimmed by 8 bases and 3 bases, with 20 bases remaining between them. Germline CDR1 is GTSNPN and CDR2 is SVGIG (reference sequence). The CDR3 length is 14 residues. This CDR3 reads CAPPSGLVNYEQYF. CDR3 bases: TGTGCCCCTCCGTCAGGGCTGGTTAACTACGAGCAGTACTTC.

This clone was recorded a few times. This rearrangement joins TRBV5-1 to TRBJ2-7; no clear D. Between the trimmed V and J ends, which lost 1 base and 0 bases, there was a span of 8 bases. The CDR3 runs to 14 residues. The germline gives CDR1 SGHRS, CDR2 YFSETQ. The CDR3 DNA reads TGCGCCAGCAGCTTGTCCGCAGGCTCCTACGAGCAGTACTTC. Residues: CASSLSAGSYEQYF.

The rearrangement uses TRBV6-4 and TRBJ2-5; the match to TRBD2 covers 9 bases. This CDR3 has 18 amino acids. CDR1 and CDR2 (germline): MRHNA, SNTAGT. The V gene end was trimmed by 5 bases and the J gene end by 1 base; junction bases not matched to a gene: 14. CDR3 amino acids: CASSKVGAGGPVQETQYF. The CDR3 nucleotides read TGTGCCAGCAGTAAGGTTGGGGCGGGAGGGCCGGTCCAAGAGACCCAGTACTTC.

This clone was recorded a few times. The CDR3 region has the DNA TGTGCCTGTAATTCAGCCGGGACAGGGGTAGGCTACACCTTC. It yields the protein CACNSAGTGVGYTF. This sequence joins TRBV30 and TRBJ1-2; TRBD1 matches at 10 bases. Trimming cost V 6 bases and J 8 bases; bases outside gene matches: 12. Germline V gives CDR1 GTSNPN, CDR2 SVGIG (reference sequence). CDR3 length equals 14 residues.

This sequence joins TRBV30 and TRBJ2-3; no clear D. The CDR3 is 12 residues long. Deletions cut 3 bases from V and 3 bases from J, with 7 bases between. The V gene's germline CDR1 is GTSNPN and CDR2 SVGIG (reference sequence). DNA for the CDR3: TGTGCCTGGAGATTCCCGACAGATACGCAGTATTTT. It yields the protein CAWRFPTDTQYF.

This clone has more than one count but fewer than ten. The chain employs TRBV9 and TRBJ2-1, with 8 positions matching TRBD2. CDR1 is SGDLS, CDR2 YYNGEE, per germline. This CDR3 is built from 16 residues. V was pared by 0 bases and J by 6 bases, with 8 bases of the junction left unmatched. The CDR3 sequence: CASSVDTSGLLNEQFF. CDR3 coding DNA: TGTGCCAGCAGCGTAGATACTAGCGGATTGCTCAATGAGCAGTTCTTC. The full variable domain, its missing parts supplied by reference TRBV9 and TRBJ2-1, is DSGVTQTPKHLITATGQRVTLRCSPRSGDLSVYWYQQSLDQGLQFLIQYYNGEERAKGNILERFSAQQFPDLHSELNLSSLELGDSALYFCASSVDTSGLLNEQFFGPGTRLTVL.

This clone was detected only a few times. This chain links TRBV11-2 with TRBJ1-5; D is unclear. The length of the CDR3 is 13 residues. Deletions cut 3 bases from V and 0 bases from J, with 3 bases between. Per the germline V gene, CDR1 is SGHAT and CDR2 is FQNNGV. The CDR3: CASSLYSNQPQHF. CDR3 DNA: TGTGCCAGCAGCTTGTATAGCAATCAGCCCCAGCATTTT.

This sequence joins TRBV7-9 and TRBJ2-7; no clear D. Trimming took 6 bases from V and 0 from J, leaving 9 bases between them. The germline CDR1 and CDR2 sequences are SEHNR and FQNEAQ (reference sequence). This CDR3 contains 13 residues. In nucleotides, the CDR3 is TGTGCCAGCAGGATATCGGGCTCCTACGAGCAGTACTTC. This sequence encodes CASRISGSYEQYF.

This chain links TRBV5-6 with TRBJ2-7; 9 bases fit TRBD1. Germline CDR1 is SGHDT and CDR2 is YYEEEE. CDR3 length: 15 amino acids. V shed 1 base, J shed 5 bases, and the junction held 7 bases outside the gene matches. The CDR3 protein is CASSLLVRTGDEQYF. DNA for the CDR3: TGTGCCAGCAGCTTGCTGGTGAGGACAGGGGACGAGCAGTACTTC.

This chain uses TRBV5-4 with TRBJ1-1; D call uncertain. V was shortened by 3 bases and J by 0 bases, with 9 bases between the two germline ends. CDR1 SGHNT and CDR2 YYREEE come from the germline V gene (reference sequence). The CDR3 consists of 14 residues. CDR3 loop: CASSWSGMNTEAFF. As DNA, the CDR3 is TGTGCCAGCAGCTGGTCGGGGATGAACACTGAAGCTTTCTTT.